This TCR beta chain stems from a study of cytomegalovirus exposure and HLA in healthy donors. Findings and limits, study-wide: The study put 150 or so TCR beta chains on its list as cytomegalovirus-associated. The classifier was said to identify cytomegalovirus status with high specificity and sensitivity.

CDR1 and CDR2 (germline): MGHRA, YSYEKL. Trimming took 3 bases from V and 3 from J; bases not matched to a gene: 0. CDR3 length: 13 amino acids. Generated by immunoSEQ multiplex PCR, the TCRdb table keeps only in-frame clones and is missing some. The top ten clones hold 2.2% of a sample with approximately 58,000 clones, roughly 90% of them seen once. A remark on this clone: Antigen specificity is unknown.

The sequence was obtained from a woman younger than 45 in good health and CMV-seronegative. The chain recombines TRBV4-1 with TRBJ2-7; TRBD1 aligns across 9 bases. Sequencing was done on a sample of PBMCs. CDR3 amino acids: CASSQTGGYEQYF. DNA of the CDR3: TGCGCCAGCAGCCAGACAGGGGGCTACGAGCAGTACTTC.